The clone carrying this T cell receptor (beta chain) came up once. The entry originates in a study of blood T cell repertoires in COVID-19. Overall study: The analysed material was cDNA or gDNA that came from T cells, B-cell-depleted T cells, or PBMCs.

Individuals aged roughly 18 to 95 years were recruited from roughly 23 US areas. Which cohort a participant joined came from the clinical history participants gave. The trim removed 6 bases at V and 1 base at J, leaving 2 bases unmatched. Germline V lookup: CDR1 LNHDA, CDR2 SQIVND (reference sequence). The CDR3 totals 13 residues. Original analysis: Reference gene primer amplification yielded estimated nucleated cell counts. TCRdb's table, derived via immunoSEQ multiplex PCR, lists solely in-frame clones and lacks some. V and J calls and clone size are given by that table; D and trimming were obtained from the DNA. The table lists some 100,000 clones, around 85% of them singletons, with roughly 2.6% in the top ten.

The receptor was derived from a woman between 50 and 59 years old who had recovered from COVID-19. The rearrangement links TRBV19 to TRBJ1-1, with 7 bases that match TRBD1. Sequences were obtained from PBMCs or T cells enriched from blood (not recorded which). Written as DNA, the CDR3 is TGTGCCAGTAGCCGGGACAGGAACACTGAAGCTTTCTTT. The encoded protein is CASSRDRNTEAFF. Supplemented by reference TRBV19 and TRBJ1-1, the full variable domain reads DGGITQSPKYLFRKEGQNVTLSCEQNLNHDAMYWYRQDPGQGLRLIYYSQIVNDFQKGDIAEGYSVSREKKESFPLTVTSAQKNPTAFYLCASSRDRNTEAFFGQGTRLTVV.